This entry lists 6 T cell receptor beta chains sequenced from one sample in a study of chemoradiotherapy in HPV16-positive cancers. Sequenced by immunoSEQ multiplex PCR; TCRdb stores in-frame clones only, minus some. The table includes around 30,000 clones, approximately 90% detected once. The starting material was blood, obtained from a patient who underwent chemoradiotherapy. These TCRs come from a human donor with HPV-associated anogenital cancer.

The count of this clone is one. CDR3 in amino acids: CASSLVAGASGETQYF. The CDR3 DNA follows: TGTGCCAGCAGCTTAGTAGCGGGGGCCTCCGGAGAGACCCAGTACTTC. The chain couples TRBV7-6 to TRBJ2-5, with TRBD2 matching over 9 bases. The trim removed 1 base at V and 4 bases at J, leaving 7 bases unmatched. Germline-derived CDR1 and CDR2 are SGHVS and FNYEAQ. This CDR3 comprises 16 residues.

The CDR3 bases are TGTGCCAGCAGCTTAGATGTTCTATTTAATGAAAAACTGTTTTTT. The encoded protein is CASSLDVLFNEKLFF. The chain combines TRBV7-2 with TRBJ1-4, with D unclear. The CDR3 extends over 15 amino acids. V was trimmed by 1 base and J by 4 bases, leaving 10 bases between them. Germline loops: CDR1 SGHTA, CDR2 FQGNSA.

This chain links TRBV11-3 with TRBJ2-3; 8 positions match TRBD2. Germline V gene lookup returns CDR1 SGHNT and CDR2 YENEEA. V was pared by 5 bases and J by 2 bases, with 6 bases of the junction left unmatched. The CDR3 contains 15 residues. The CDR3: CASSGSGGSTDTQYF. The DNA for the CDR3 is TGTGCCAGCAGCGGAAGCGGGGGATCCACAGATACGCAGTATTTT.

This clone was counted a single time. The chain has TRBV30 and TRBJ1-4; D unclear. Trimming took 1 base from V and 5 from J, leaving 5 bases between them. The CDR3 totals 12 residues. The germline V gene encodes CDR1 GTSNPN and CDR2 SVGIG (reference sequence). The CDR3 DNA sequence: TGTGCCTGGAGTGCCAGAAATGAAAAACTGTTTTTT. Translation: CAWSARNEKLFF.

The rearrangement links TRBV6-5 to TRBJ1-1; 8 bases line up with TRBD1. Germline CDR1 is MNHEY and CDR2 is SVGAGI. The CDR3 loop spans 11 amino acids. After removal of 7 bases from V and 11 bases from J, the junction contained 6 bases not matched to a gene. This CDR3 is CASTMTGVAFF. CDR3 DNA sequence: TGTGCCAGCACAATGACAGGGGTTGCTTTCTTT.

The rearrangement links TRBV2 to TRBJ2-3; TRBD2 agrees at 14 bases. CDR3 size: 18 residues. Germline V lookup: CDR1 SNHLY, CDR2 FYNNEI. J lost 0 bases, V lost 5 bases, and 7 bases had no gene match. The CDR3 bases are TGTGCCAGCAGTCGGACTAGCGGGGGGTTCACTAGCACAGATACGCAGTATTTT. The encoded protein is CASSRTSGGFTSTDTQYF.